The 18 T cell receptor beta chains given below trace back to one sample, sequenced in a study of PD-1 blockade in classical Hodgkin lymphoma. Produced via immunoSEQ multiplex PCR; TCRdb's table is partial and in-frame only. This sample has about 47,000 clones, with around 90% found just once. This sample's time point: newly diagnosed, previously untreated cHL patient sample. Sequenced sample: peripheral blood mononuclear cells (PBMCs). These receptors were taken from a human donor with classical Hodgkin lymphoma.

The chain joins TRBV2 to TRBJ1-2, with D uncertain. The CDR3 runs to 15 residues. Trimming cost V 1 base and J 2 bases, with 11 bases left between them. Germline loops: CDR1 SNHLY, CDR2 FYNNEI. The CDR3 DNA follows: TGTGCCAGCAGTGAAGAGGTCCCTTTGAACTATGGCTACACCTTC. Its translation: CASSEEVPLNYGYTF. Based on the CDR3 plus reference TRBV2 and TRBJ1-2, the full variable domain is EPEVTQTPSHQVTQMGQEVILRCVPISNHLYFYWYRQILGQKVEFLVSFYNNEISEKSEIFDDQFSVERPDGSNFTLKIRSTKLEDSAMYFCASSEEVPLNYGYTFGSGTRLTVV.

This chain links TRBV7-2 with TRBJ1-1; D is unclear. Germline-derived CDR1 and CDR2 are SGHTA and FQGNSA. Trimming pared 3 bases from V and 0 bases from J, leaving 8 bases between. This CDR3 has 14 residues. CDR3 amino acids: CASSFSNMNTEAFF. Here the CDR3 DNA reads TGTGCCAGCAGCTTCAGCAATATGAACACTGAAGCTTTCTTT.

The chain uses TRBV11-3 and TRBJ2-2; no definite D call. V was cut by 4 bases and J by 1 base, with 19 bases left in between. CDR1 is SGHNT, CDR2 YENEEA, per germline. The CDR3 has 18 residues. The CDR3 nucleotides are TGTGCCAGCAGCTATAGGCCCCCTAATTGGGAGAACACCGGGGAGCTGTTTTTT. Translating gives CASSYRPPNWENTGELFF.

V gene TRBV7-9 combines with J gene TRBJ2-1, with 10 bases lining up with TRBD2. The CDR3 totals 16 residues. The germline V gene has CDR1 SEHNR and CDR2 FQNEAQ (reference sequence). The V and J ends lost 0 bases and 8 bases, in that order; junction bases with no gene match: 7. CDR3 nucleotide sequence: TGTGCCAGCAGCTTAGCCGGCCTAGCGGGAGCCTATGAGCAGTTCTTC. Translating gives CASSLAGLAGAYEQFF. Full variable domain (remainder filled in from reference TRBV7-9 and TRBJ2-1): DTGVSQNPRHKITKRGQNVTFRCDPISEHNRLYWYRQTLGQGPEFLTYFQNEAQLEKSRLLSDRFSAERPKGSFSTLEIQRTEQGDSAMYLCASSLAGLAGAYEQFFGPGTRLTVL.

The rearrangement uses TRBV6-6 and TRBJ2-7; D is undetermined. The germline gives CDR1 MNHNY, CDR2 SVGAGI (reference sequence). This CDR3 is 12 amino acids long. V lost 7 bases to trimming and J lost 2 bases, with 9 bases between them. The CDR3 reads CASKGRAYEQYF. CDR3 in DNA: TGTGCCAGCAAGGGCCGCGCCTACGAGCAGTACTTC.

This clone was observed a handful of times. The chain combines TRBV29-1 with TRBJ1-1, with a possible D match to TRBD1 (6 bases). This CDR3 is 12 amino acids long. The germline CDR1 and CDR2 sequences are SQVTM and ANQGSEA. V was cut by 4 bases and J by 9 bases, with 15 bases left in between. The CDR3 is CSVGRGRQQAFF. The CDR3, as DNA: TGCAGCGTTGGCAGGGGACGACAGCAAGCTTTCTTT.

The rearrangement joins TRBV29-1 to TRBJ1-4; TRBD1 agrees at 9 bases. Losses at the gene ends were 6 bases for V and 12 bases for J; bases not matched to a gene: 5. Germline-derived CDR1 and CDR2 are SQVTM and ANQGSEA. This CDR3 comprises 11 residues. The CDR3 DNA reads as TGCAGCGTGGGGACAGGGCGGGAACTGTTTTTT. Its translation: CSVGTGRELFF.

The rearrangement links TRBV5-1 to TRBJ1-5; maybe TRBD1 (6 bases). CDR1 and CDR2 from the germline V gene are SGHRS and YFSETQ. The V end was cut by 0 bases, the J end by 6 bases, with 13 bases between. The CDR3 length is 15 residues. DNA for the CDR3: TGCGCCAGCAGCTTGGATGGTGTAGGGGGTCAGCCCCAGCATTTT. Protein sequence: CASSLDGVGGQPQHF.

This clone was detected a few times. CDR3 amino acids: CASSGTSTGELFF. As DNA, the CDR3 is TGTGCCAGCAGTGGGACTAGCACCGGGGAGCTGTTTTTT. The chain joins TRBV6-4 to TRBJ2-2; 7 nucleotides match TRBD2. V was clipped by 4 bases and J by 4 bases; unmatched bases: 0. This CDR3 has 13 amino acids. Germline V gives CDR1 MRHNA, CDR2 SNTAGT.

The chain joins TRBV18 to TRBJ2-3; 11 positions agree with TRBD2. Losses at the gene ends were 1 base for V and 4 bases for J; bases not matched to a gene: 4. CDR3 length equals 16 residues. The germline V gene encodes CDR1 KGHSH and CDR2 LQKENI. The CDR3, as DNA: TGTGCCAGCTCACCACTAGCGGGAGGGTTCCCAGATACGCAGTATTTT. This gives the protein CASSPLAGGFPDTQYF. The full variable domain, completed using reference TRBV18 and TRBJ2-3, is NAGVMQNPRHLVRRRGQEARLRCSPMKGHSHVYWYRQLPEEGLKFMVYLQKENIIDESGMPKERFSAEFPKEGPSILRIQQVVRGDSAAYFCASSPLAGGFPDTQYFGPGTRLTVL.

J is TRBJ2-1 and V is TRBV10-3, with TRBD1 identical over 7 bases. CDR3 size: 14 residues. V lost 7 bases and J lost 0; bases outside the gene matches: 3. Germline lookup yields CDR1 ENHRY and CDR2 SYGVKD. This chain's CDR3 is CAIKDRSSYNEQFF. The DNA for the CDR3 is TGTGCCATCAAGGACAGGAGCTCCTACAATGAGCAGTTCTTC.

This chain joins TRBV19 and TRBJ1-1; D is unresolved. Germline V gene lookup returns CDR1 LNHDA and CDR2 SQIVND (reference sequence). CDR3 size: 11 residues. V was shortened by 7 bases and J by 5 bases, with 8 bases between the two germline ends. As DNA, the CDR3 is TGTGCCAGTACCCCGGGGACTGAAGCTTTCTTT. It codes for CASTPGTEAFF.

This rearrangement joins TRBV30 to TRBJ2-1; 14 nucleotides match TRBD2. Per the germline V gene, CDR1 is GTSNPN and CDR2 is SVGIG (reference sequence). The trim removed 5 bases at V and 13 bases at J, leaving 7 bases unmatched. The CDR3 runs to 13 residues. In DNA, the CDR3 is TGTGCCTGGGCCAGACTAGCGGGAGGGCCTCAGTTCTTC. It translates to CAWARLAGGPQFF.

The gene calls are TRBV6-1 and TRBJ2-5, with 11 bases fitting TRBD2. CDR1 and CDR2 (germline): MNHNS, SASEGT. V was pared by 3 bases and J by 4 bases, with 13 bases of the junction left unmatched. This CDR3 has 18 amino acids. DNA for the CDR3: TGTGCCAGCAGTGACCAGGGTAGCGGGAGGGCATGGGGAGAGACCCAGTACTTC. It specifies CASSDQGSGRAWGETQYF.

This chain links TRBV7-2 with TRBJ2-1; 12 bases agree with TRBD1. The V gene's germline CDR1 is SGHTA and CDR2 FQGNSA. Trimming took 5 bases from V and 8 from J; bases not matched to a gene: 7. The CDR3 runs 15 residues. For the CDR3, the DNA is TGTGCCAGCAGCCGCCGGGACAGGGGGCCGGATGAGCAGTTCTTC. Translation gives CASSRRDRGPDEQFF.

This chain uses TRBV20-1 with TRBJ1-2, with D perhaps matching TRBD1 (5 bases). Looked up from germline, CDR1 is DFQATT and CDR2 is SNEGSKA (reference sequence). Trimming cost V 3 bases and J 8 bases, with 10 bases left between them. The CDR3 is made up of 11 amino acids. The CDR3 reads CSASDSPGYTF. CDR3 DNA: TGCAGTGCTAGTGACAGTCCAGGCTACACCTTC.

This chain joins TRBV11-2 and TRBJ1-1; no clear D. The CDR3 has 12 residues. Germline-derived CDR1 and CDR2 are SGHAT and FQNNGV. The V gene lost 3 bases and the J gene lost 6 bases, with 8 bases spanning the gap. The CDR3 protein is CASSLGSPEAFF. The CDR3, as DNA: TGTGCCAGCAGCTTGGGGAGCCCTGAAGCTTTCTTT.

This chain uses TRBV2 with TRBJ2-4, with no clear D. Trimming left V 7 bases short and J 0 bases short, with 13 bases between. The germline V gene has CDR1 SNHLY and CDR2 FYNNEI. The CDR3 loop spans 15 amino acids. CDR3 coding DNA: TGTGCCAGCACCGTGGGTAGCTCAGCCAAAAACATTCAGTACTTC. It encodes CASTVGSSAKNIQYF.